This TCR beta chain was found in a study of metastatic and nonmetastatic thyroid tumors. On the study more broadly: Malignant thyroid and benign thyroid patients provided blood and tumor or nodule tissue whose repertoires were compared.

Ahead of thyroid surgery, no patient had received treatment of any kind. TCRdb reprocessed the PCR reads using MiXCR. The table lists fewer than 40,000 clones, roughly 33% of them singletons. The junction had 5 bases not matched to a gene; V was cut back by 5 bases and J by 3 bases. CDR3 size: 16 residues. Germline loops: CDR1 SGHAT, CDR2 FQNNGV. This TCR was recovered from a female donor with papillary thyroid cancer or a benign thyroid nodule (not recorded which). Some clones in this sample may be carry-over from other donors' samples. Material: tumor tissue. The chain couples TRBV11-2 to TRBJ2-7; 15 nucleotides match TRBD2. The CDR3 DNA sequence: TGTGCCAGCAGCCCGGGACTAGCGGGAGGCGGCTACGAGCAGTACTTC. This codes for CASSPGLAGGGYEQYF.